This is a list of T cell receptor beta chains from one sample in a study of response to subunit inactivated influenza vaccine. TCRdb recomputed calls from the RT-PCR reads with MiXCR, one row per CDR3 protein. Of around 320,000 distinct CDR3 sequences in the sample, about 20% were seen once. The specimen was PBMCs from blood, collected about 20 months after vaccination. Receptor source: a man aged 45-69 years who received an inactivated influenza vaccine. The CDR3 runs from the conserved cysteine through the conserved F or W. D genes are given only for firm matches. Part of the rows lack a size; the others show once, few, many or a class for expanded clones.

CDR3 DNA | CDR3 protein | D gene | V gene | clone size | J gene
TGTGCCAGCAGTTCAAGAAACTATGGCTACACCTTC | CASSSRNYGYTF | - | TRBV6-5 | many | TRBJ1-2
TGTGCCAGTAGTCCCTTCGACAGGGTTAATGAAAAACTGTTTTTT | CASSPFDRVNEKLFF | TRBD1 | TRBV19 | - | TRBJ1-4
TGTGCCAGCAGTCTCAATAGCGGGAGAACCGAGCAGTACTTC | CASSLNSGRTEQYF | TRBD2 | TRBV27 | - | TRBJ2-7
TGCAGTGCTAGAACGGGACAGGGACAAGGCTACACCTTC | CSARTGQGQGYTF | TRBD1 | TRBV20-1 | - | TRBJ1-2
TGTGCCAGCAGCCCTCGGGCGGGCATTAACACTGAAGCTTTCTTT | CASSPRAGINTEAFF | - | TRBV9 | - | TRBJ1-1
TGTGCCAGCAGCTTAGCGTCCAGGGATAGCAATCAGCCCCAGCATTTT | CASSLASRDSNQPQHF | - | TRBV7-2 | - | TRBJ1-5
TGTGCCACCCAACAGTTAAACACTGAAGCTTTCTTT | CATQQLNTEAFF | - | TRBV2 | many | TRBJ1-1
TGTGCCAGCAGTTTGATCGCTAGTTCCGTCTATGGCTACACCTTC | CASSLIASSVYGYTF | - | TRBV28 | few | TRBJ1-2
TGTGCCAGCTCACAGGACAGCCCCTATAGCAATCAGCCCCAGCATTTT | CASSQDSPYSNQPQHF | - | TRBV18 | few | TRBJ1-5
TGTGCCAGCAGAACCAACAGGCCCCCAACTAATGAAAAACTGTTTTTT | CASRTNRPPTNEKLFF | - | TRBV12-3/TRBV12-4 | - | TRBJ1-4